This is a list of T cell receptor beta chains from one sample in a study of Ad26.COV2.S vaccination and SARS-CoV-2 variants. TCRdb's copy holds only in-frame clones and misses some; the assay was immunoSEQ multiplex PCR. This sample carries about half a million clones, around 89% of them seen once, and the ten largest clones take 1.7%. The sample here was peripheral blood, taken in a trial of Ad26.COV2.S vaccine versus placebo. The receptors shown here come from a person aged 18-65 years who received the Ad26.COV2.S COVID-19 vaccine or a placebo. Each CDR3 is given with its conserved first and last residue. Fields, in order: J gene, V gene, clone size, D gene, CDR3 protein, CDR3 DNA. The D gene is left open where the match is weak. The size entry is marked missing in some rows and otherwise reads once, few, many or a size class.

j_call: TRBJ2-7; v_call: TRBV18; clone_size: .; d_call: .; cdr3_aa: CASSRDGYEQYF; cdr3_nt: TGTGCCAGCTCTCGGGACGGCTACGAGCAGTACTTC
j_call: TRBJ1-1; v_call: TRBV19; clone_size: .; d_call: .; cdr3_aa: CASSPRSPEAFF; cdr3_nt: TGTGCCAGTAGTCCGCGTAGCCCTGAAGCTTTCTTT
j_call: TRBJ1-2; v_call: TRBV7-8; clone_size: .; d_call: .; cdr3_aa: CASSHKGTNYGYTF; cdr3_nt: TGTGCCAGCAGCCATAAGGGAACCAACTATGGCTACACCTTC
j_call: TRBJ1-2; v_call: TRBV2; clone_size: .; d_call: .; cdr3_aa: CASNRDNYGYTF; cdr3_nt: TGTGCCAGCAACCGGGACAACTATGGCTACACCTTC
j_call: TRBJ1-6; v_call: TRBV19; clone_size: .; d_call: .; cdr3_aa: CASSSRGFDNNSPLHF; cdr3_nt: TGTGCCAGTAGTTCGCGAGGATTTGATAATAATTCACCCCTCCACTTT
j_call: TRBJ2-5; v_call: TRBV6-5; clone_size: .; d_call: .; cdr3_aa: CASKIQLQETQYF; cdr3_nt: TGTGCCAGCAAAATACAGCTACAAGAGACCCAGTACTTC
j_call: TRBJ1-1; v_call: TRBV19; clone_size: once; d_call: .; cdr3_aa: CASSPTSGGNTEAFF; cdr3_nt: TGTGCCAGTAGTCCGACGTCGGGGGGAAACACTGAAGCTTTCTTT
j_call: TRBJ2-2; v_call: TRBV6-5; clone_size: .; d_call: .; cdr3_aa: CASSLGSGELFF; cdr3_nt: TGTGCCAGCAGTCTAGGGTCCGGGGAGCTGTTTTTT
j_call: TRBJ2-5; v_call: TRBV5-4; clone_size: .; d_call: .; cdr3_aa: CASSIQGRETQYF; cdr3_nt: TGTGCCAGCAGCATCCAGGGTAGGGAGACCCAGTACTTC
j_call: TRBJ1-5; v_call: TRBV3-1/TRBV3-2; clone_size: .; d_call: .; cdr3_aa: CASSHSDRDQPQHF; cdr3_nt: TGTGCCAGCAGCCACTCAGACAGAGATCAGCCCCAGCATTTT
j_call: TRBJ1-6; v_call: TRBV19; clone_size: .; d_call: .; cdr3_aa: CASSNNGYNSPLHF; cdr3_nt: TGTGCCAGTAGTAACAACGGATATAATTCACCCCTCCACTTT
j_call: TRBJ2-1; v_call: TRBV10-3; clone_size: .; d_call: TRBD2; cdr3_aa: CAISGGGRAELSYNEQFF; cdr3_nt: TGTGCCATCAGTGGGGGTGGGAGGGCCGAATTATCCTACAATGAGCAGTTCTTC
j_call: TRBJ2-1; v_call: TRBV6-5; clone_size: once; d_call: TRBD2; cdr3_aa: CASRDATSGRAKQFF; cdr3_nt: TGTGCCAGCAGGGATGCAACTAGCGGGAGGGCCAAGCAGTTCTTC
j_call: TRBJ2-1; v_call: TRBV28; clone_size: .; d_call: .; cdr3_aa: CASSLVGNSYNEQFF; cdr3_nt: TGTGCCAGCAGTTTGGTCGGGAATTCCTACAATGAGCAGTTCTTC
j_call: TRBJ2-7; v_call: TRBV5-1; clone_size: once; d_call: .; cdr3_aa: CASSLGQDIHEQYF; cdr3_nt: TGCGCCAGCAGCTTGGGACAGGACATTCACGAGCAGTACTTC
j_call: TRBJ1-3; v_call: TRBV19; clone_size: .; d_call: .; cdr3_aa: CAGGSGNTIYF; cdr3_nt: TGTGCCGGGGGATCTGGAAACACCATATATTTT
j_call: TRBJ2-2; v_call: TRBV6-6; clone_size: .; d_call: .; cdr3_aa: CASSYLGSSGGELFF; cdr3_nt: TGTGCCAGCAGTTATCTGGGCAGCTCGGGCGGGGAGCTGTTTTTT
j_call: TRBJ1-2; v_call: TRBV9; clone_size: .; d_call: .; cdr3_aa: CASSVAEFYGYTF; cdr3_nt: TGTGCCAGCAGCGTAGCAGAATTCTATGGCTACACCTTC
j_call: TRBJ2-4; v_call: TRBV3-1/TRBV3-2; clone_size: .; d_call: TRBD2; cdr3_aa: CASSPHYRAGVNIQYF; cdr3_nt: TGTGCCAGCAGCCCACACTACCGGGCGGGGGTAAACATTCAGTACTTC
j_call: TRBJ1-1; v_call: TRBV5-1; clone_size: .; d_call: .; cdr3_aa: CASSLVGLGTEAFF; cdr3_nt: TGCGCCAGCAGCTTGGTAGGGCTGGGCACTGAAGCTTTCTTT
j_call: TRBJ2-3; v_call: TRBV5-1; clone_size: .; d_call: .; cdr3_aa: CASTQGALQDTQYF; cdr3_nt: TGCGCCAGCACACAAGGAGCCCTTCAAGATACGCAGTATTTT
j_call: TRBJ2-1; v_call: TRBV24-1; clone_size: .; d_call: TRBD2; cdr3_aa: CATSDFISGLGDNEQFF; cdr3_nt: TGTGCCACCAGTGATTTTATTTCGGGACTAGGCGACAATGAGCAGTTCTTC
j_call: TRBJ1-6; v_call: TRBV7-3; clone_size: .; d_call: TRBD1; cdr3_aa: CASSLTSSGGNSPLHF; cdr3_nt: TGTGCCAGCAGCTTAACCTCATCAGGGGGTAATTCACCCCTCCACTTT
j_call: TRBJ2-2; v_call: TRBV7-2; clone_size: .; d_call: TRBD1; cdr3_aa: CASSPQGVFAAGELFF; cdr3_nt: TGTGCCAGCAGCCCCCAGGGGGTTTTCGCTGCCGGGGAGCTGTTTTTT
j_call: TRBJ1-5; v_call: TRBV19; clone_size: .; d_call: TRBD1; cdr3_aa: CASSMGQGQPQHF; cdr3_nt: TGTGCCAGTAGTATGGGACAGGGTCAGCCCCAGCATTTT
j_call: TRBJ2-7; v_call: TRBV3-1/TRBV3-2; clone_size: .; d_call: .; cdr3_aa: CASSPRRVGGSLFYEQYF; cdr3_nt: TGTGCCAGCAGCCCCCGTCGTGTGGGTGGAAGCCTATTCTACGAGCAGTACTTC
j_call: TRBJ1-1; v_call: TRBV28; clone_size: .; d_call: .; cdr3_aa: CASSFGQLNTEAFF; cdr3_nt: TGTGCCAGCAGTTTTGGACAGCTGAACACTGAAGCTTTCTTT
j_call: TRBJ1-5; v_call: TRBV4-1; clone_size: few; d_call: .; cdr3_aa: CASSQWGMVQPQHF; cdr3_nt: TGCGCCAGCAGCCAATGGGGGATGGTCCAGCCCCAGCATTTT
j_call: TRBJ2-7; v_call: TRBV4-3; clone_size: .; d_call: TRBD1; cdr3_aa: CASSRGQGTYEQYF; cdr3_nt: TGCGCCAGCAGCCGAGGACAGGGTACCTACGAGCAGTACTTC
j_call: TRBJ1-6; v_call: TRBV10-1; clone_size: .; d_call: .; cdr3_aa: CASSESGFSPLHF; cdr3_nt: TGCGCCAGCAGTGAGTCCGGATTTTCACCCCTCCACTTT
j_call: TRBJ2-1; v_call: TRBV29-1; clone_size: .; d_call: .; cdr3_aa: CSVVGGASAYEQFF; cdr3_nt: TGCAGCGTTGTGGGGGGGGCTAGCGCGTATGAGCAGTTCTTC
j_call: TRBJ2-2; v_call: TRBV9; clone_size: .; d_call: .; cdr3_aa: CASSVEGANTGELFF; cdr3_nt: TGTGCCAGCAGCGTAGAAGGGGCGAACACCGGGGAGCTGTTTTTT
j_call: TRBJ2-3; v_call: TRBV5-1; clone_size: .; d_call: .; cdr3_aa: CASSSRPDTDTQYF; cdr3_nt: TGCGCCAGCAGCTCGAGACCGGACACAGATACGCAGTATTTT
j_call: TRBJ2-1; v_call: TRBV13; clone_size: .; d_call: .; cdr3_aa: CASSSRGNEQFF; cdr3_nt: TGTGCCAGCAGTTCCCGGGGGAATGAGCAGTTCTTC
j_call: TRBJ1-4; v_call: TRBV10-2; clone_size: .; d_call: TRBD1; cdr3_aa: CASSDQDRGNEKLFF; cdr3_nt: TGCGCCAGCAGTGACCAAGACAGGGGAAATGAAAAACTGTTTTTT
j_call: TRBJ2-7; v_call: TRBV12-3/TRBV12-4; clone_size: .; d_call: .; cdr3_aa: CASSFVAYEQYF; cdr3_nt: TGTGCCAGCAGTTTCGTCGCCTACGAGCAGTACTTC
j_call: TRBJ1-5; v_call: TRBV7-2; clone_size: few; d_call: .; cdr3_aa: CASSHSRGGVNQPQHF; cdr3_nt: TGTGCCAGCAGCCACTCTCGGGGAGGGGTCAATCAGCCCCAGCATTTT
j_call: TRBJ2-7; v_call: TRBV30; clone_size: .; d_call: .; cdr3_aa: CAWNPGVHEQYF; cdr3_nt: TGTGCCTGGAATCCGGGGGTACACGAGCAGTACTTC
j_call: TRBJ1-1; v_call: TRBV14; clone_size: once; d_call: .; cdr3_aa: CASSHPGMNTEAFF; cdr3_nt: TGTGCCAGCAGCCATCCGGGTATGAACACTGAAGCTTTCTTT
j_call: TRBJ2-4; v_call: TRBV30; clone_size: .; d_call: .; cdr3_aa: CAWSVGGLAKNIQYF; cdr3_nt: TGTGCCTGGAGTGTCGGGGGGCTAGCCAAAAACATTCAGTACTTC
j_call: TRBJ2-1; v_call: TRBV28; clone_size: .; d_call: TRBD2; cdr3_aa: CASSIIAGAMNNEQFF; cdr3_nt: TGTGCCAGCAGTATAATAGCGGGAGCGATGAACAATGAGCAGTTCTTC
j_call: TRBJ1-6; v_call: TRBV2; clone_size: .; d_call: .; cdr3_aa: CASLQNNSPLHF; cdr3_nt: TGTGCCAGCTTGCAGAATAATTCACCCCTCCACTTT
j_call: TRBJ1-2; v_call: TRBV6-5; clone_size: .; d_call: .; cdr3_aa: CASSNNRQSFYGYTF; cdr3_nt: TGTGCCAGCAGTAACAACAGACAGTCCTTCTATGGCTACACCTTC
j_call: TRBJ1-4; v_call: TRBV19; clone_size: .; d_call: .; cdr3_aa: CASSILTNEKLFF; cdr3_nt: TGTGCCAGTAGTATTTTAACTAATGAAAAACTGTTTTTT
j_call: TRBJ1-3; v_call: TRBV12-3/TRBV12-4; clone_size: .; d_call: .; cdr3_aa: CASRQNSGNTIYF; cdr3_nt: TGTGCCAGCAGACAGAACTCTGGAAACACCATATATTTT
j_call: TRBJ1-5; v_call: TRBV7-2; clone_size: .; d_call: .; cdr3_aa: CASSLSGNRDQPQHF; cdr3_nt: TGTGCCAGCAGCTTATCCGGGAATAGGGATCAGCCCCAGCATTTT
j_call: TRBJ1-2; v_call: TRBV4-3; clone_size: .; d_call: .; cdr3_aa: CASSQVTGRNYGYTF; cdr3_nt: TGCGCCAGCAGCCAAGTAACCGGGAGAAACTATGGCTACACCTTC
j_call: TRBJ2-5; v_call: TRBV7-9; clone_size: .; d_call: .; cdr3_aa: CASEVGGGETQYF; cdr3_nt: TGTGCCAGCGAGGTCGGGGGCGGGGAGACCCAGTACTTC
j_call: TRBJ1-6; v_call: TRBV30; clone_size: .; d_call: .; cdr3_aa: CAGGRGTKSSYNSPLHF; cdr3_nt: TGTGCCGGGGGCCGCGGGACAAAGAGCTCCTATAATTCACCCCTCCACTTT
j_call: TRBJ2-5; v_call: TRBV30; clone_size: .; d_call: .; cdr3_aa: CAWSVLVSGETQYF; cdr3_nt: TGTGCCTGGAGTGTACTGGTATCCGGAGAGACCCAGTACTTC
j_call: TRBJ2-7; v_call: TRBV18; clone_size: .; d_call: .; cdr3_aa: CASSPPTLYEQYF; cdr3_nt: TGTGCCAGCTCACCACCGACTCTCTACGAGCAGTACTTC
j_call: TRBJ2-3; v_call: TRBV20-1; clone_size: .; d_call: .; cdr3_aa: CSASGGSPTDTQYF; cdr3_nt: TGCAGTGCTAGTGGGGGGTCCCCCACAGATACGCAGTATTTT
j_call: TRBJ1-1; v_call: TRBV7-9; clone_size: .; d_call: .; cdr3_aa: CASSLTGAEAFF; cdr3_nt: TGTGCCAGCAGCTTAACCGGCGCTGAAGCTTTCTTT
j_call: TRBJ1-2; v_call: TRBV6-6; clone_size: .; d_call: TRBD1; cdr3_aa: CASRAPGQDFGGYTF; cdr3_nt: TGTGCCAGCAGAGCCCCGGGACAGGACTTCGGTGGCTACACCTTC
j_call: TRBJ2-1; v_call: TRBV5-4; clone_size: .; d_call: TRBD2; cdr3_aa: CASSPQTSGGSVRIF; cdr3_nt: TGTGCCAGCAGCCCGCAGACTAGCGGGGGGTCAGTGAGGATCTTC
j_call: TRBJ1-1; v_call: TRBV9; clone_size: .; d_call: .; cdr3_aa: CASSRGQNTEAFF; cdr3_nt: TGTGCCAGCAGCCGAGGACAGAACACTGAAGCTTTCTTT
j_call: TRBJ2-5; v_call: TRBV28; clone_size: .; d_call: .; cdr3_aa: CASRPYIQETQYF; cdr3_nt: TGTGCCAGCAGGCCGTACATCCAAGAGACCCAGTACTTC
j_call: TRBJ2-7; v_call: TRBV6-5; clone_size: once; d_call: TRBD1; cdr3_aa: CASSFRDSPREQYF; cdr3_nt: TGTGCCAGCAGTTTCCGGGACAGTCCTCGAGAGCAGTACTTC
j_call: TRBJ1-3; v_call: TRBV7-2; clone_size: .; d_call: .; cdr3_aa: CASSLTTASGNTIYF; cdr3_nt: TGTGCCAGCAGCTTAACCACGGCCTCGGGAAACACCATATATTTT